This T cell receptor (beta chain) emerged from a study of regulatory and conventional T cells in RAG deficiency listed by TCRdb under 2017. Describing the broader study: High-throughput TCR beta sequencing was used to compare the diversity and composition of the Treg, conventional CD4+ and CD8+ T cell repertoires of RAG-deficient patients with those of healthy controls. Broader findings and caveats from the paper: Compared with control T-cell subpopulations, RAG-deficient patients had much lower Shannon entropy and higher Simpson indices. All patient T-cell subsets had shorter CDR3 lengths; Omenn syndrome patients showed >85% Treg-Tconv repertoire overlap at nucleotide and amino acid level. Some T-cell subset analyses were not done for some subjects. Rather than being bona fide Treg cells, the sorted CD25-high CD127-low cells in Omenn syndrome patients may represent peripherally activated cells. In Omenn syndrome and CID/AS patients compared with controls, roughly 100-fold fewer unique TCR beta sequences were detected from Treg cells, versus approximately 9.2-fold fewer for other subsets.

Seven to nine healthy control donors were used as the comparison group for repertoire analyses. Before genomic DNA extraction, CD8+ T cells lacking CD4 were purified from blood. For this clone: Its antigen remains unidentified. Base qualities were left out, and no much larger clone turns up one base away.

The library came from the immunoSEQ multiplex PCR assay. Rearranged TCR beta chain products were amplified from the genomic DNA of sorted T-cell subsets and were then sequenced. Regarding the original processing steps: Shannon entropy and Simpson indices were used to measure the diversity of productive TCR beta rearrangements in each repertoire. Clonal expansion was assessed by the summed frequency of the 100 most abundant productive TCR beta clonotypes among total reads. The TRB repertoires were scored with a self-reactivity index built on which amino acids appear at CDR3beta positions 6 and 7. Repertoire analyses used two-way ANOVA; flow cytometric analyses used Student t or Mann-Whitney tests. The source is immuneACCESS, and TCRdb retained only in-frame sequences with V and J called. Part of the clones is not carried over; for the studies checked, unresolved V genes explain less than half of this, and the remainder is unexplained. V and J calls plus clone size are reproduced from that table; the DNA served to infer D and trimming. Within this sample are fewer than 35,000 clones, with around 89% of them counted one time only. In total, the top ten clones hold approximately 15% of the sample.

The sample was also linked to a second study, of regulatory T cells. As the second publication notes: In the multiplex PCR, 52 forward TRBV primers and 13 reverse TRBJ primers were used, and assay-based and computational corrections were applied for amplification bias. Repertoires from patients had restricted unique TRB V-J pairs and skewed V and J gene usage, with the strongest effect in regulatory T cells. Between CD3G-deficient patients and healthy controls, the study compared T-cell receptor beta repertoires in sorted regulatory T cells, conventional CD4+ T cells and CD8+ T cells. Ficoll density separation was used to isolate peripheral blood mononuclear cells. CD3+ CD8+ CD4- T cells were isolated using a FACSAria cell sorter. Within the immunoSEQ assay, multiplex PCR amplified rearranged TRB loci from genomic DNA. TRB amplicons were sequenced on an Illumina HiSeq platform. Raw sequences were error-filtered and aligned to reference gene sequences by custom algorithms and were subsequently analyzed with the immunoSEQ online tools. Productive and nonproductive TRB rearrangement frequencies were evaluated among both unique and total sequences. Prism software was used to run t tests, Mann-Whitney tests or two-way ANOVA for comparisons between groups.

The clonotype originates from a human donor in good health. Sample: CD8+ T cells sorted from blood.

The CDR3 is CASSPIRDSRYTF. The nucleotide sequence is TGCGCCAGCAGCCCCATCAGGGACAGTCGCTACACCTTC. Recombination joined TRBV10-2 with TRBJ1-2; 7 of the junction bases match TRBD1. Trimming removed 6 bases from V and 9 bases from J; the gene matches leave 10 bases unexplained. As encoded in the germline V gene, CDR1 is WSHSY while CDR2 is SAAADI. Including the terminal cysteine and phenylalanine, the CDR3 comprises 13 residues. Only the CDR3 region is kept as DNA, spanning 39 bases read in frame from base 1.